Each of the 10 T cell receptor beta chains below was sequenced from the same sample in a study of cytomegalovirus exposure and HLA in healthy donors. This PCR relied on a set of 60 Vbeta primers and 13 Jbeta primers. The table came from immunoSEQ multiplex PCR; TCRdb's copy has only in-frame clones and leaves some out. In total, the table holds about 48,000 clones. The sample consisted of PBMCs. Source of these receptors: a woman aged 40 to 49 in good health and CMV-seronegative.

The gene calls are TRBV28 and TRBJ2-7; 9 bases line up with TRBD1. Trimming cost V 5 bases and J 1 base; bases outside gene matches: 3. Germline CDR1 is MDHEN and CDR2 is SYDVKM. The CDR3 spans 14 residues. Here the CDR3 DNA reads TGTGCCAGCAGTAAAGGGACAGGGTCCTACGAGCAGTACTTC. It is translated as CASSKGTGSYEQYF.

This chain connects TRBV6-1 to TRBJ1-1, with D perhaps matching TRBD1 (5 bases). The CDR3 covers 14 residues. Trimming stripped 2 bases from V and 7 bases from J, with 14 bases between. The germline gives CDR1 MNHNS, CDR2 SASEGT. The CDR3 spells CASSEWDGRVEAFF. The DNA for the CDR3 is TGTGCCAGCAGTGAATGGGACGGGAGGGTTGAAGCTTTCTTT.

A word on this clone: Other nucleotide sequences from this sample produce the same CDR3. The chain is built from TRBV9 and TRBJ2-3; TRBD2 matches 8 bases. The CDR3 sequence is 17 residues long. J was trimmed by 0 bases and V by 4 bases; bases with no gene match: 10. CDR1 is SGDLS and CDR2 is YYNGEE in the germline V gene. CDR3 in DNA: TGTGCCAGCAGCTCCTCCGGGGGGGCCGGTAGCACAGATACGCAGTATTTT. Protein: CASSSSGGAGSTDTQYF.

Concerning this clone itself: An end of the junction does not agree with germline; a read error may underlie this. The chain has TRBV7-9 and TRBJ1-4, with 8 nucleotides matching TRBD1. Looked up from germline, CDR1 is SEHNR and CDR2 is FQNEAQ (reference sequence). This CDR3 region has 14 residues. The CDR3 DNA is TGTGCCAGCACCTTAAACAGGGGGGATGAAAAACTGTTTTTT. Residues: CASTLNRGDEKLFF.

This sequence joins TRBV5-6 and TRBJ2-7; TRBD2 matches 9 bases. The CDR3 covers 14 residues. Germline CDR1 and CDR2: SGHDT and YYEEEE. The V segment lost 0 bases and the J segment 9 bases; nucleotides outside the gene matches: 7. The CDR3 coding sequence is TGTGCCAGCAGCTTGGCCGGGACTAGCTCTTGGCAGTACTTC. Translating it yields CASSLAGTSSWQYF.

The chain is built from TRBV5-8 and TRBJ2-3; 9 nucleotides agree with TRBD1. Germline loops: CDR1 SGHTS, CDR2 YDEGEE. With V trimmed by 4 bases and J by 5 bases, 8 bases remained unmatched. The CDR3 spans 15 residues. The CDR3 region is CASSGGTGGGDTQYF. The CDR3 nucleotides are TGTGCCAGCAGCGGTGGCACAGGGGGCGGAGATACGCAGTATTTT.

The rearrangement uses TRBV19 and TRBJ1-5; D not certain. CDR3 size: 12 residues. CDR1 and CDR2 from the germline V gene are LNHDA and SQIVND (reference sequence). V gave up 4 bases and J gave up 5 bases, with 6 bases separating them. CDR3 sequence (DNA): TGTGCCAGTAGTAACCGGGATCAGCCCCAGCATTTT. This codes for CASSNRDQPQHF.

The rearrangement joins TRBV5-1 to TRBJ1-2; D perhaps matches TRBD1 (6 bases). The CDR3 length is 16 residues. CDR1 SGHRS and CDR2 YFSETQ come from the germline V gene. V was pared by 0 bases and J by 4 bases, with 16 bases between. The CDR3 DNA is TGCGCCAGCAGCTTGGTGGGGGGGGCGAGCCTCTATGGCTACACCTTC. It translates to CASSLVGGASLYGYTF.

In regard to this clone: One junction end does not reproduce the germline sequence, and a read error may be involved. The chain joins TRBV30 to TRBJ1-1; TRBD1 aligns across 7 bases. The CDR3 runs 13 residues. Germline CDR1 reads GTSNPN; CDR2 reads SVGIG (reference sequence). CDR3 loop: CAWTLQGNTEDFF. CDR3 DNA sequence: TGTGCCTGGACCCTACAGGGGAACACTGAAGATTTCTTT.

J is TRBJ1-6 and V is TRBV4-3; weak D call: TRBD1 (6 bases). There are 14 residues in the CDR3. Germline-derived CDR1 and CDR2 are LGHNA and YSLEER. V gave up 4 bases and J gave up 3 bases, with 7 bases separating them. CDR3 amino acids: CASSRQVYNSPLHF. As DNA, the CDR3 is TGCGCCAGCAGCCGACAGGTCTATAATTCACCCCTCCACTTT.